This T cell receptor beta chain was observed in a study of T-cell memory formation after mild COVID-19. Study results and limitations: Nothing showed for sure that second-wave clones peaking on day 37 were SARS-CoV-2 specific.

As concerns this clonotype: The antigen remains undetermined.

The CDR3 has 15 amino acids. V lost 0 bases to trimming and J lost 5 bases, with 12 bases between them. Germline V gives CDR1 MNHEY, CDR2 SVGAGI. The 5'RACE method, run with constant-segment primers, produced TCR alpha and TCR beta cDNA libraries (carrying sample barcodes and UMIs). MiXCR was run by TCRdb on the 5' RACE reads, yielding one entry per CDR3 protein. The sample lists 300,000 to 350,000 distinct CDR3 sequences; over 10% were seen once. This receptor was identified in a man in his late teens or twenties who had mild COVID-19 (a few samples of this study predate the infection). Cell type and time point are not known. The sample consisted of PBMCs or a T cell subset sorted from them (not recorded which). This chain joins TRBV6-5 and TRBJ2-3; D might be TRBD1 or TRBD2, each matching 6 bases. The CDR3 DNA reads TGTGCCAGCAGTTACTCTTCGGGGGCTGGAGATACGCAGTATTTT. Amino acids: CASSYSSGAGDTQYF.